This T cell receptor (beta chain) was recorded in a study of blood T cell repertoires in COVID-19. Across the whole study: Samples taken during acute and convalescent COVID-19 were collected in the United States, Italy and Spain.

Authors' processing steps: Amplified reference gene primers provided the basis for estimating nucleated cell counts. TCRdb keeps only in-frame clones here, not all; method: immunoSEQ multiplex PCR. V and J calls and clone size are given by that table; D and trimming were obtained from the DNA. This sample has more than 150,000 clones, with roughly three quarters found just once. Cohorts were based on clinical histories the participants reported. This CDR3 spans 10 amino acids. CDR1 is MNHEY and CDR2 is SVGAGI in the germline V gene. V lost 9 bases and J lost 3, with 6 bases in between. The chain uses TRBV6-5 and TRBJ2-7, with no clear D. The sample taken for sequencing was PBMCs or T cells enriched from blood (not recorded which). This TCR was sampled from a man aged 55 to 69 who had been exposed to COVID-19. CDR3 sequence reads: CARRNYEQYF. In DNA, the CDR3 is TGTGCCAGGCGAAACTACGAGCAGTACTTC.